This T cell receptor (beta chain) derives from a study of cytomegalovirus exposure and HLA in healthy donors. Regarding the study as a whole: Excluded: some indistinguishable V segments such as TRBV6-2 and TRBV6-3. Researchers reported in a later analysis that a missense DCLRE1C variant was tied to TCR beta V- and J-gene trimming. Associated with cytomegalovirus, according to the listing, were 150 to 200 TCR beta chains. When a later analysis was performed, an Asian-associated ancestry cluster reportedly had fewer N-insertions than the roughly 670-donor mean.

This PCR relied on a set of 60 Vbeta primers and 13 Jbeta primers. Produced via immunoSEQ multiplex PCR; TCRdb's table is partial and in-frame only. Of 180,000 or so clones listed, about 81% are singletons. Regarding this clone: Antigen: not known.

The CDR3 is 16 amino acids. The V gene lost 1 base and the J gene lost 0 bases, with 11 bases spanning the gap. Germline CDR1 reads ENHRY; CDR2 reads SYGVKD. The chain uses TRBV10-3 and TRBJ2-3, with D perhaps TRBD2 (6 bases). The sample consisted of PBMCs. This clonotype originated in a woman between 45 and 65 years old in good health and CMV-seropositive. The CDR3 loop reads CAISEWAGGSTDTQYF. The DNA of the CDR3 is TGTGCCATCAGTGAGTGGGCCGGGGGTAGCACAGATACGCAGTATTTT.